The 29 T cell receptor beta chains below come from one sample, sequenced in a study of cytomegalovirus exposure and HLA in healthy donors. The PCR used 60 Vbeta and 13 Jbeta primers. Assay: immunoSEQ multiplex PCR; the TCRdb copy retains only in-frame clones and omits some. The table lists 90,000 to 140,000 clones, approximately 80% of them singletons. The sample comprised PBMCs. These receptors came from a man aged 30 to 39 in good health and CMV-seronegative.

Only one count was recorded for this clone. The chain links TRBV9 to TRBJ1-1; possible D gene TRBD1, 6 bases. V dropped 2 bases and J dropped 3 bases, with 14 bases sitting between them. The CDR3 is 15 residues long. Germline lookup yields CDR1 SGDLS and CDR2 YYNGEE. DNA for the CDR3: TGTGCCAGCAGCGTTAACAGGGCTGGAGACACTGAAGCTTTCTTT. Amino acid sequence: CASSVNRAGDTEAFF.

This chain joins TRBV2 and TRBJ2-2; 8 positions agree with TRBD1. With V trimmed by 8 bases and J by 0 bases, 5 bases remained unmatched. This CDR3 comprises 15 residues. Germline CDR1 SNHLY, CDR2 FYNNEI. CDR3 DNA: TGTGCCAGCGTGGACAGGGCTACGAACACCGGGGAGCTGTTTTTT. This sequence encodes CASVDRATNTGELFF.

The chain joins TRBV6-1 to TRBJ2-7; 9 bases align to TRBD2. The V and J ends lost 2 bases and 5 bases, in that order; junction bases with no gene match: 7. Germline V lookup: CDR1 MNHNS, CDR2 SASEGT. The CDR3 is 15 amino acids. The CDR3 DNA follows: TGTGCCAGCAGTGAAACGTCTAGCGGGGCCCACGAGCAGTACTTC. Protein product: CASSETSSGAHEQYF.

The rearrangement links TRBV7-9 to TRBJ2-2; 12 positions match TRBD2. Trimming took 2 bases from V and 6 from J; bases not matched to a gene: 7. The CDR3 totals 17 residues. The germline V gene has CDR1 SEHNR and CDR2 FQNEAQ (reference sequence). DNA of the CDR3: TGTGCCAGCAGCTTATTCCGAACTAGCGGGGGGTCCGGGGAGCTGTTTTTT. Its translation: CASSLFRTSGGSGELFF.

This clone appeared a few times. This sequence joins TRBV7-8 and TRBJ1-2, with D tentatively TRBD1 (5 bases). V lost 0 bases and J lost 0, with 5 bases in between. CDR1 is SGHVS, CDR2 FQNEAQ, per germline. CDR3 length: 14 amino acids. The CDR3 sequence is CASSLAGANYGYTF. In nucleotides, the CDR3 is TGTGCCAGCAGCTTAGCAGGGGCTAACTATGGCTACACCTTC.

The chain combines TRBV9 with TRBJ2-2; no reliable D call. CDR1 and CDR2 (germline): SGDLS, YYNGEE. This CDR3 spans 17 amino acids. V gave up 0 bases and J gave up 0 bases, with 12 bases separating them. The CDR3, as DNA: TGTGCCAGCAGCGTAGGGGCGACACTCGCGAACACCGGGGAGCTGTTTTTT. As protein: CASSVGATLANTGELFF. Drawing the rest from reference TRBV9 and TRBJ2-2, the complete variable domain is DSGVTQTPKHLITATGQRVTLRCSPRSGDLSVYWYQQSLDQGLQFLIQYYNGEERAKGNILERFSAQQFPDLHSELNLSSLELGDSALYFCASSVGATLANTGELFFGEGSRLTVL.

The genes are TRBV19 and TRBJ1-2; 10 bases fit TRBD1. V shed 3 bases and J 4 bases; nucleotides not matched to a gene: 11. This CDR3 has 17 residues. Germline assignment: CDR1 LNHDA and CDR2 SQIVND (reference sequence). The CDR3 DNA sequence: TGTGCCAGTAGTATCTCCGGGACAGGGGAGGCACGCTATGGCTACACCTTC. Residues: CASSISGTGEARYGYTF.

V usage is TRBV4-1 and J usage is TRBJ1-3, with unresolved D. CDR3 length equals 16 residues. V lost 1 base to trimming and J lost 3 bases, with 13 bases between them. In germline, CDR1 is MGHRA, CDR2 YSYEKL. CDR3 nucleotides: TGCGCCAGCAGCCAAGGGTCCGCTGGGAGTGGAAACACCATATATTTT. Translated, it gives CASSQGSAGSGNTIYF.

The chain employs TRBV4-2 and TRBJ2-5; the match to TRBD2 covers 12 bases. The ends lost 1 base at V and 3 bases at J; junction bases unmatched: 3. This CDR3 is 16 amino acids long. Germline CDR1 reads LGHNA; CDR2 reads YNFKEQ. The CDR3, as DNA: TGTGCCAGCAGCCAAGGGGCTAGCGGGGGGGAAGAGACCCAGTACTTC. Its translation: CASSQGASGGEETQYF.

This clone showed up just once. This chain links TRBV6-1 with TRBJ2-4; tentative D call: TRBD2 (6 bases). The CDR3 consists of 18 residues. CDR1 is MNHNS and CDR2 is SASEGT in the germline V gene. Trimming pared 0 bases from V and 0 bases from J, leaving 15 bases between. The CDR3 DNA sequence: TGTGCCAGCAGTGAAGCGGGTCCGGGGGTTATAGCCAAAAACATTCAGTACTTC. As protein: CASSEAGPGVIAKNIQYF.

This clone was detected once. At one boundary the junction diverges from the germline segment, which might be a read error. The chain links TRBV27 to TRBJ2-7; TRBD1 matches at 8 bases. The CDR3 sequence is 15 residues long. The germline V gene encodes CDR1 MNHEY and CDR2 SMNVEV (reference sequence). The CDR3 is CASSPRVQGDGRQHF. The CDR3 DNA reads TGTGCCAGCAGTCCTAGGGTACAGGGGGACGGCCGCCAGCACTTC.

This clone showed up just once. The chain carries TRBV7-2 and TRBJ1-5; D not resolved. The CDR3 has 15 residues. In germline, CDR1 is SGHTA, CDR2 FQGNSA. V was clipped by 5 bases and J by 0 bases, with 11 bases between them. The DNA of the CDR3 is TGTGCCAGCAGCCAACGCGGTTATAGCAATCAGCCCCAGCATTTT. Protein: CASSQRGYSNQPQHF.

This chain joins TRBV5-4 and TRBJ2-7; D unresolved. The CDR3 is made up of 12 amino acids. Trimming took 3 bases from V and 2 from J, leaving 6 bases between them. Germline V gives CDR1 SGHNT, CDR2 YYREEE (reference sequence). The CDR3: CASSSVAYEQYF. In DNA form, the CDR3 reads TGTGCCAGCAGCTCCGTCGCCTACGAGCAGTACTTC.

J is TRBJ2-1 and V is TRBV6-5; a possible D gene is TRBD2 (6 bases). Germline CDR1 MNHEY, CDR2 SVGAGI. Between the trimmed V and J ends, which lost 0 bases and 5 bases, there was a span of 14 bases. CDR3 length equals 16 residues. The CDR3 nucleotides are TGTGCCAGCAGTTACTCCGGGGGACCTACAGACAATGAGCAGTTCTTC. This codes for CASSYSGGPTDNEQFF.

This chain links TRBV28 with TRBJ2-3, with a tentative D call TRBD1 (6 bases). In germline, CDR1 is MDHEN, CDR2 SYDVKM. This CDR3 is built from 14 residues. V was shortened by 5 bases and J by 2 bases, with 11 bases between the two germline ends. The CDR3 loop is CASSPGQPTDTQYF. For the CDR3, the DNA is TGTGCCAGCAGTCCAGGACAGCCCACAGATACGCAGTATTTT.

The rearrangement joins TRBV15 to TRBJ2-7; D is possibly TRBD1 (5 bases). The V and J ends lost 0 bases and 2 bases respectively, with 14 bases between them. The CDR3 sequence is 16 residues long. Germline CDR1 and CDR2: LNHNV and YYDKDF (reference sequence). CDR3 nucleotide sequence: TGTGCCACCAGCAGAGAGGGGCAGGTTCCAACCTACGAGCAGTACTTC. It encodes CATSREGQVPTYEQYF.

The CDR3 bases are TGTGCCAGCAGCCCGTGGATAGCGGGGTTAGAGACCCAGTACTTC. It specifies CASSPWIAGLETQYF. This chain uses TRBV7-9 with TRBJ2-5, with 8 bases that match TRBD2. This CDR3 has 15 amino acids. Germline CDR1 is SEHNR and CDR2 is FQNEAQ (reference sequence). Trimming took 5 bases from V and 4 from J; bases not matched to a gene: 9.

This sequence joins TRBV19 and TRBJ2-5; D remains unclear. V was shortened by 1 base and J by 5 bases, with 8 bases between the two germline ends. Germline V gives CDR1 LNHDA, CDR2 SQIVND (reference sequence). This CDR3 comprises 13 residues. CDR3 DNA sequence: TGTGCCAGTAGTATAGGTGAGGCGGAGACCCAGTACTTC. It codes for CASSIGEAETQYF.

This clone was detected only a few times. This sequence joins TRBV6-5 and TRBJ1-5; 10 bases match TRBD1. Germline loops: CDR1 MNHEY, CDR2 SVGAGI. The CDR3 covers 15 residues. V was pared by 5 bases and J by 4 bases, with 5 bases of the junction left unmatched. CDR3 loop: CASSTGTGANQPQHF. CDR3 in DNA: TGTGCCAGCAGTACAGGGACAGGGGCTAATCAGCCCCAGCATTTT.

The genes are TRBV11-2 and TRBJ2-1; 8 bases map to TRBD1. Germline V gene sequence: CDR1 SGHAT, CDR2 FQNNGV. The CDR3 loop spans 15 amino acids. V dropped 2 bases and J dropped 7; count of bases not matched to a gene: 7. The CDR3 sequence: CASSLPGTGVNEQFF. CDR3 bases: TGTGCCAGCAGCTTACCTGGGACAGGAGTTAATGAGCAGTTCTTC.

The V and J genes are TRBV10-2 and TRBJ2-7; 9 positions agree with TRBD1. The CDR3 has 14 residues. V dropped 2 bases and J dropped 3; count of bases not matched to a gene: 2. Germline CDR1 and CDR2: WSHSY and SAAADI. As DNA, the CDR3 is TGCGCCAGCAGTGAGCCGGGACAGGGCTACGAGCAGTACTTC. Translation gives CASSEPGQGYEQYF.

This clone was detected only once. At one end the junction does not follow the germline gene, possibly because of a read error. Different DNA sequences within this sample yield the same CDR3. The chain employs TRBV27 and TRBJ1-5; 7 bases are a match to TRBD1. The V gene's germline CDR1 is MNHEY and CDR2 SMNVEV (reference sequence). The CDR3 is 14 amino acids. The CDR3 DNA reads TGTGCCAGCAGTTTTAGAGGGGGCGGTCAGCCCCAACATTTT. Translated: CASSFRGGGQPQHF.

This CDR3 reads CATSRWLPGQQASSSYNEQFF. The CDR3 coding sequence is TGTGCCACCAGCCGATGGCTACCGGGACAGCAGGCGTCAAGTTCCTACAATGAGCAGTTCTTC. The gene calls are TRBV15 and TRBJ2-1, with 7 bases that match TRBD1. Per germline, CDR1 LNHNV and CDR2 YYDKDF (reference sequence). CDR3 length: 21 amino acids. V was clipped by 5 bases and J by 1 base; unmatched bases: 23.

The CDR3 reads CASSAGDSTVYEQYF. DNA for the CDR3: TGCGCCAGCAGCGCGGGGGACTCAACAGTCTACGAGCAGTACTTC. This rearrangement joins TRBV4-1 to TRBJ2-7; 7 bases match TRBD2. The germline V gene has CDR1 MGHRA and CDR2 YSYEKL. The CDR3 loop spans 15 amino acids. V was pared by 5 bases and J by 3 bases, with 10 bases of the junction left unmatched.

This clone was seen once. The chain employs TRBV7-2 and TRBJ2-7, with D possibly TRBD2 on 5 matching bases. Germline-derived CDR1 and CDR2 are SGHTA and FQGNSA. The CDR3 sequence is 13 residues long. Trimming left V 1 base short and J 6 bases short, with 10 bases between. CDR3 residues: CASSLVREAEQYF. As DNA, the CDR3 is TGTGCCAGCAGCTTAGTGAGGGAAGCCGAGCAGTACTTC.

The chain uses TRBV19 and TRBJ2-7, with TRBD1 matching 7 bases. The CDR3 sequence is 15 residues long. V was pared by 5 bases and J by 5 bases, with 12 bases of the junction left unmatched. The germline gives CDR1 LNHDA, CDR2 SQIVND (reference sequence). This chain's CDR3 is CASSVGIGQENEQYF. In nucleotides, the CDR3 is TGTGCCAGTAGTGTCGGGATAGGACAGGAGAACGAGCAGTACTTC. The variable domain in full, completed from reference TRBV19 and TRBJ2-7, reads DGGITQSPKYLFRKEGQNVTLSCEQNLNHDAMYWYRQDPGQGLRLIYYSQIVNDFQKGDIAEGYSVSREKKESFPLTVTSAQKNPTAFYLCASSVGIGQENEQYFGPGTRLTVT.

The rearrangement joins TRBV29-1 to TRBJ2-5; 9 bases match TRBD2. The J call could be wrong; TRBJ2-7 is a better fit for the DNA end. CDR3 size: 13 residues. Germline CDR1 and CDR2: SQVTM and ANQGSEA. CDR3 sequence: CSVGAGGPPEQYF. CDR3 nucleotides: TGCAGCGTTGGAGCGGGGGGCCCCCCCGAGCAGTACTTC.

This clone was picked up one time. This sequence joins TRBV7-8 and TRBJ2-3, with TRBD2 matching 8 bases. V shed 6 bases, J shed 4 bases, and the junction held 9 bases outside the gene matches. The CDR3 has 15 amino acids. The germline V gene encodes CDR1 SGHVS and CDR2 FQNEAQ. CDR3 DNA: TGTGCCAGCAGACCTAAAGCGGGAGCTCCAGATACGCAGTATTTT. It translates to CASRPKAGAPDTQYF.

This chain connects TRBV9 to TRBJ2-7; D is possibly TRBD2 (6 bases). The V and J ends lost 2 bases and 5 bases respectively, with 14 bases between them. The CDR3 contains 14 residues. The germline CDR1 and CDR2 sequences are SGDLS and YYNGEE. CDR3 nucleotide sequence: TGTGCCAGCAGCGTTGGGACTGGAATCGACGAGCAGTACTTC. This codes for CASSVGTGIDEQYF.